The text below deals with one TCR beta chain. The CDR3 has 16 residues. CDR1 and CDR2 (germline): SGHRS, YFSETQ. V lost 4 bases and J lost 5; bases outside the gene matches: 12. The data were taken from a study of T cells in pancreatic ductal adenocarcinoma. No neoadjuvant therapy was given to the selected pancreatic ductal adenocarcinoma patients before their surgery. The assay was immunoSEQ multiplex PCR, and TCRdb's table has in-frame clones only and misses some. The sample contains 4,500 to 6,000 clones, more than 60% of which appear only once. The J gene is TRBJ2-7, the V gene TRBV5-1; 10 positions match TRBD2. The clonotype originates from a human donor with pancreatic ductal adenocarcinoma. The donor label of this sample is uncertain. What was sequenced was pancreatic tumor tissue. As DNA, the CDR3 is TGCGCCAGCAGCCCGATAGCGGGGGGCGCGGGCCACGAGCAGTACTTC. Encoded protein: CASSPIAGGAGHEQYF.